Listed below are T cell receptor beta chains from one sample, sequenced in a study of CD8+CD57+ T cells in acquired aplastic anemia. TCRdb re-called the reads through MiXCR, storing one row per CDR3 protein. The sample lists around 180,000 distinct CDR3 sequences, about 60% seen once, with over 40% in the top ten. The sequenced sample consisted of sorted CD4+, CD8+, or CD8+CD57+ T cells (not recorded which) from PBMCs. The source of these receptors is a human donor in good health. Each CDR3 is given with its conserved first and last residue. The D gene is left open where the match is weak. For some rows the clone size is stated as once, few or many, or as a class when expanded; others skip it.

V gene,J gene,clone size,D gene,CDR3 protein,CDR3 DNA
TRBV7-3,TRBJ2-2,-,-,CASSLASRGTGELFF,TGTGCCAGCAGCTTAGCGTCCCGAGGCACCGGGGAGCTGTTTTTT
TRBV24-1,TRBJ2-2,-,TRBD2,CATARTSGGSGELFF,TGTGCCACCGCTCGGACTAGCGGGGGGAGCGGGGAGCTGTTTTTT
TRBV10-1,TRBJ2-3,once,-,CASRGQRGDTQYF,TGCGCCAGCAGAGGACAACGTGGGGATACGCAGTATTTT
TRBV11-2,TRBJ1-1,many,-,CASSQGGITEAFF,TGTGCCAGCAGCCAAGGAGGGATCACTGAAGCTTTCTTT
TRBV19,TRBJ2-7,few,TRBD2,CASSIGGRTYEQYF,TGTGCCAGTAGTATCGGGGGGAGGACCTACGAGCAGTACTTC
TRBV5-5,TRBJ2-1,many,-,CASSLTTGASYNEQFF,TGTGCCAGCAGCTTGACAACCGGGGCGTCCTACAATGAGCAGTTCTTC
TRBV5-1,TRBJ2-1,-,TRBD1,CASSSMTGPSYNEQFF,TGCGCCAGCAGCTCTATGACAGGGCCTTCCTACAATGAGCAGTTCTTC
TRBV12-3/TRBV12-4,TRBJ2-7,-,-,CASKGQTYEQYF,TGTGCCAGCAAGGGCCAGACCTACGAGCAGTACTTC
TRBV15,TRBJ2-7,few,TRBD1,CATSRGTGREQYF,TGTGCCACCAGCAGGGGGACAGGGCGCGAGCAGTACTTC
TRBV24-1,TRBJ2-3,-,-,CATSDLGQSADTQYF,TGTGCCACCAGTGATTTAGGACAGTCGGCAGATACGCAGTATTTT
TRBV11-2,TRBJ2-7,-,-,CASSQRTDMGVGAYEQYF,TGTGCCAGCAGCCAACGGACGGACATGGGGGTGGGCGCCTACGAGCAGTACTTC
TRBV28,TRBJ1-6,many,-,CASSSPRGPLHF,TGTGCCAGCAGTTCGCCCAGGGGACCCCTCCACTTT
TRBV9,TRBJ2-5,-,TRBD2,CASSDVAGGPETQYF,TGTGCCAGCAGCGACGTAGCGGGGGGGCCGGAGACCCAGTACTTC
TRBV19,TRBJ1-1,-,-,CASRPSWQNTEAFF,TGTGCCAGCAGGCCCAGTTGGCAGAACACTGAAGCTTTCTTT
TRBV10-3,TRBJ1-2,-,TRBD1,CAISESYAGTANGYTF,TGTGCCATCAGTGAGTCTTATGCAGGGACAGCTAATGGCTACACCTTT
TRBV7-9,TRBJ2-7,many,-,CASSSKAYEQYF,TGTGCCAGCAGCTCTAAAGCCTACGAGCAGTACTTC
TRBV7-9,TRBJ1-1,-,-,CASSRDRRDTEAFF,TGTGCCAGCAGCCGGGACCGGCGCGACACTGAAGCTTTCTTT
TRBV20-1,TRBJ2-2,once,TRBD2,CSAWTGDLAGGGHGELFF,TGCAGTGCCTGGACAGGGGACCTAGCGGGAGGGGGCCACGGGGAGCTGTTTTTT
TRBV6-6,TRBJ2-7,many,-,CASSFPAVPPYEQYF,TGTGCCAGCAGTTTCCCGGCCGTCCCTCCCTACGAGCAGTACTTC
TRBV7-6,TRBJ1-2,few,TRBD1,CDSSSWTGSGGYTF,TGTGACAGCAGCTCCTGGACAGGGAGTGGGGGCTACACCTTC
TRBV28,TRBJ1-4,-,-,CASSSITGATNEKLFF,TGTGCCAGCAGTTCCATTACAGGCGCAACTAATGAAAAACTGTTTTTT
TRBV5-1,TRBJ2-7,-,-,CASTPGRIGGAYEQYF,TGCGCCAGCACCCCGGGGCGCATAGGGGGGGCTTACGAGCAGTACTTC
TRBV15,TRBJ1-4,-,-,CATSREAVGNEKLFF,TGTGCCACCAGCAGAGAGGCAGTAGGTAATGAGAAACTGTTTTTT
TRBV20-1,TRBJ2-5,-,-,CSAGPSETQYF,TGCAGTGCGGGACCCTCAGAGACCCAGTACTTC
TRBV12-3/TRBV12-4,TRBJ2-1,many,-,CASTLGGVYNEQFF,TGTGCCAGCACCTTGGGGGGTGTCTACAATGAGCAGTTCTTC
TRBV13,TRBJ2-7,-,TRBD1,CASSSADRGVHEQYF,TGTGCCAGCAGCTCTGCTGACAGGGGCGTCCACGAGCAGTACTTC
TRBV20-1,TRBJ1-2,once,-,CSVLRGIGGYGYTF,TGCAGTGTACTACGAGGCATAGGCGGCTATGGCTACACCTTC
TRBV6-9,TRBJ1-1,-,-,CATIVTPMNTEAFF,TGTGCCACCATAGTGACACCCATGAACACTGAAGCTTTCTTT
TRBV28,TRBJ2-7,-,-,CASSLLSGGRWNEQYF,TGTGCCAGCAGTTTATTGTCGGGGGGCCGATGGAACGAGCAGTACTTC
TRBV20-1,TRBJ2-7,many,-,CSAISLYGPAYEQYF,TGCAGTGCTATTTCGCTTTATGGACCAGCCTACGAGCAGTACTTC
TRBV28,TRBJ2-1,-,-,CASGAGEGNEQFF,TGTGCCAGCGGGGCTGGTGAAGGCAATGAGCAGTTCTTC
TRBV10-1,TRBJ2-2,-,TRBD2,CASSESGAGASGELFF,TGCGCCAGCAGTGAGTCGGGAGCGGGAGCTTCCGGGGAGCTGTTTTTT
TRBV10-2,TRBJ2-1,many,-,CASLSDNEQFF,TGCGCCAGCCTTTCCGACAATGAGCAGTTCTTC
TRBV7-6,TRBJ2-5,-,TRBD2,CASSSSGGSSTQYF,TGTGCCAGCAGCTCTAGCGGGGGGTCAAGCACCCAGTACTTC
TRBV2,TRBJ1-4,-,TRBD1,CASSEARGQGLNEKLFF,TGTGCCAGCAGTGAAGCGCGGGGACAGGGGTTGAATGAAAAACTGTTTTTT
TRBV19,TRBJ2-7,many,-,CASSGKGRSDYEQYF,TGTGCCAGTAGCGGGAAGGGACGGAGCGACTACGAGCAGTACTTC
TRBV7-9,TRBJ1-2,-,-,CASSYPPTGYYGYTF,TGTGCCAGCAGTTACCCCCCCACAGGGTACTATGGCTACACCTTC